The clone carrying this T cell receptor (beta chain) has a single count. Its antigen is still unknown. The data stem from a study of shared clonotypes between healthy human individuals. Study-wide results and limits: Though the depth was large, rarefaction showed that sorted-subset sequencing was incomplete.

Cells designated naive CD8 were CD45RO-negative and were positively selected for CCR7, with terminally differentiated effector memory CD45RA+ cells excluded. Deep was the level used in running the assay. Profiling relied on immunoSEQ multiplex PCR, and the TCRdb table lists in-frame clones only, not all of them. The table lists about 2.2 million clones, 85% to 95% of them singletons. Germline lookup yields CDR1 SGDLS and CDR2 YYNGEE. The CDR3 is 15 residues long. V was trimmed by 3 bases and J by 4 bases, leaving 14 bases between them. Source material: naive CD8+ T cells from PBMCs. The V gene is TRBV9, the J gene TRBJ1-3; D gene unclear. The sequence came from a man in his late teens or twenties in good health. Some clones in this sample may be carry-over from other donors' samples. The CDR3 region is CASSADPSAGNTIYF. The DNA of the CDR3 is TGTGCCAGCAGCGCGGACCCCTCTGCGGGAAACACCATATATTTT. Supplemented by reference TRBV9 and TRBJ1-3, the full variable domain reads DSGVTQTPKHLITATGQRVTLRCSPRSGDLSVYWYQQSLDQGLQFLIQYYNGEERAKGNILERFSAQQFPDLHSELNLSSLELGDSALYFCASSADPSAGNTIYFGEGSWLTVV.